Given below is one T cell receptor (beta chain) in context. Its antigen is not known. This sample was taken from a study of T-cell memory formation after mild COVID-19. About the research overall: Among the donors, TCR clusters were largely specific to each donor. General observations from the study: The authors did not confirm SARS-CoV-2 specificity of second-wave clones peaking day 37. Clones that contracted from day 15 to 85 were balanced CD4/CD8, while later expanders leaned CD4+.

V gave up 5 bases and J gave up 11 bases, with 12 bases separating them. CDR1 is SGHAT and CDR2 is FQNNGV in the germline V gene. CDR3 length: 11 residues. TCRdb re-called the 5' RACE reads with MiXCR, one entry per CDR3 protein. The sample records around 62,000 distinct CDR3 sequences, about a quarter being singletons. This sequence was found in a man between 18 and 29 years old who had mild COVID-19 (a few samples of this study predate the infection). Cell type and time point are not known. Sequencing was performed on PBMCs or a T cell subset sorted from them (not recorded which). The chain couples TRBV11-2 to TRBJ1-1, with D uncertain. DNA of the CDR3: TGTGCCAGCAGCCAATATTGGGAGGCTTTCTTT. This gives the protein CASSQYWEAFF.